This T cell receptor (beta chain) came from a study of spatial heterogeneity in lung cancer. As for the study in general: Approximately 70 TRACERx patients with early, untreated non-small cell lung cancer donated samples. Taken at a median of approximately 2 years after resection, follow-up PBMC samples underwent sequencing when available. The average appearance count of each unique TCR and UMI combination in raw reads was more than nine.

This clonotype was seen at least ten times. V trimming: 7 bases; J trimming: 7 bases; junction bases outside the gene matches: 5. The CDR3 has 14 amino acids. The germline gives CDR1 MNHEY, CDR2 SVGEGT. TCRdb reprocessed the 5' RACE reads with MiXCR, giving one entry per CDR3 protein. The sample has fewer than 30,000 distinct CDR3 sequences; around 6% are singletons. Time point reported: blood at routine non-recurrence follow-up after resection. The input material, whole RNA from tumor, nontumor lung or frozen PBMC, was sequenced unsorted. Material: PBMCs, obtained at follow-up. This sequence joins TRBV6-2 or TRBV6-3 and TRBJ1-5; 12 positions match TRBD1. This clonotype was sampled from a male donor with early-stage non-small cell lung cancer. The CDR3 sequence: CASTGTGGVQPQHF. CDR3 nucleotide sequence: TGTGCCAGCACCGGGACAGGGGGCGTGCAGCCCCAGCATTTT.